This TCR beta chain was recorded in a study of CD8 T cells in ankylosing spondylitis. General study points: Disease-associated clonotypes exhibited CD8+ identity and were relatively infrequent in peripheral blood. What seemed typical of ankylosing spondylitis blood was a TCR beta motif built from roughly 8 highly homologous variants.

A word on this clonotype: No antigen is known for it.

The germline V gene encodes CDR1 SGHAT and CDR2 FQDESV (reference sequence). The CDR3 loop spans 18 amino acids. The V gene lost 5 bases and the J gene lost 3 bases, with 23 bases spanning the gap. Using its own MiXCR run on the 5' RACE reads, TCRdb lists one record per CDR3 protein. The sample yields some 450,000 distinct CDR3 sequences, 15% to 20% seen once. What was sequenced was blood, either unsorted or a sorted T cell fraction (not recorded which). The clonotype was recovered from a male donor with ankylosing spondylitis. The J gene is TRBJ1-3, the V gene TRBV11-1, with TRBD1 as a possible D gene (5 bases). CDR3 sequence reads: CASSQSPGILNDGNTIYF. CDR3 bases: TGTGCCAGCAGCCAGTCGCCAGGGATACTGAATGATGGAAACACCATATATTTT.